These T cell receptor beta chains were read from a single sample in a study of blood T cell repertoires in COVID-19. The assay was immunoSEQ multiplex PCR, and TCRdb's table has in-frame clones only and misses some. The table shows about 90,000 clones, with approximately 80% occurring only once. Sequenced material: peripheral blood. The receptors originated from a man between 65 and 85 years old with acute or convalescent COVID-19. Each CDR3 is given without its conserved first and last residue.

v_call cdr3_aa
TRBV7-8 ASSLAYLSGGAVADTQY
TRBV6-5 ASSTGLARTDTQY
TRBV19 ASSPAPGSSYEQY
TRBV11-2 ASSLAVAANYGYT
TRBV11-3 ASSLGTGLRDTQY
TRBV6-6 ASSWSDGRTDTQY
TRBV27 ASSLSGTGRGYT
TRBV15 ATSRPSDRLTDTQY
TRBV5-1 ASSLYSGTSGRDEQY
TRBV11-3 ASSLAANTGELF
TRBV6-5 ASREGLNTEAF
TRBV30 AWSANWNTGELF
TRBV19 ASSRGGRNNEQF
TRBV5-1 ASSHGQGMAFT
TRBV28 ASSLRTGTILQPQH
TRBV13 ASSLEHLTGELF
TRBV6-5 ASSSPSRDRGSGYT
TRBV5-4 ASSHQTGIEQF
TRBV7-3 ASSLGGTTYNEQF
TRBV6-1 ASREDKDSDYEQY
TRBV5-1 ASSLFVRGASNTEAF
TRBV11-2 ASSLVGDQPQH
TRBV2 ASSREGLSNTGELF
TRBV28 ASSETAFNQPQH
TRBV6-1 ASSERGRSGNTIY
TRBV2 ASSEDHGRNTGELF
TRBV7-2 ASSRTGTGLSNNEQF
TRBV5-1 ASSLQGKADTQY
TRBV14 ASSQGWSGSTDTQY
TRBV2 ASTSPSMNTEAF
TRBV27 ASSISRGTEAF
TRBV30 AWRKQGTGANVLT
TRBV28 ASSPLTGPREKLF
TRBV7-2 ASSFTPGTGGGGYT
TRBV18 ASSPSDPGQGLF
TRBV28 ASSPGQGTNTEAF
TRBV28 ASSPDRGEFQETQY
TRBV7-3 ASSLIFGSVLT
TRBV7-9 ASSRKPQGYEQY
TRBV5-4 ASSSPLAGGRDTQY
TRBV10-1 ASSDQGLVGTDTQY
TRBV27 ASSSGQGINYGYT
TRBV28 ASNLRRGQGRVNYGYT
TRBV5-1 ASSPKGASGETQY
TRBV5-4 ASSPARRENTEAF
TRBV5-6 ASSSSGEGETQY
TRBV6-1 ASRRQGRNQPQH
TRBV7-2 ASSSQENTEAF
TRBV21-1 ASSKCRGGTEAF
TRBV5-4 ASSLDQRGNYEQY
TRBV24-1 ATSEAGVYQPQH
TRBV12-3/TRBV12-4 ASSFGQNTEAF
TRBV11-3 ASSLVSSADTQY